The 20 T cell receptor beta chains given below trace back to one sample, sequenced in a study of blood T cell repertoires in COVID-19. Sequencing used immunoSEQ multiplex PCR; TCRdb keeps in-frame clones, though not all of them. The repertoire includes over 200,000 clones, nearly 90% of them detected once, and approximately 11% sits in the top ten. Sequenced material: PBMCs or T cells enriched from blood (not recorded which). These receptors all come from a young man who had recovered from COVID-19.

The chain recombines TRBV11-2 with TRBJ1-5; D call uncertain. Trimming stripped 1 base from V and 7 bases from J, with 8 bases between. This CDR3 has 13 amino acids. Germline values: CDR1 SGHAT, CDR2 FQNNGV. The CDR3 DNA follows: TGTGCCAGCAGCTTAGTTTTCGGGCAGCCCCAGCATTTT. This sequence encodes CASSLVFGQPQHF.

V is TRBV4-2 and J is TRBJ1-1; no clear D gene. This CDR3 spans 14 amino acids. V was clipped by 7 bases and J by 5 bases, with 17 bases between them. In germline, CDR1 is LGHNA, CDR2 YNFKEQ. CDR3 DNA sequence: TGTGCCAGCACCCCGGGTGGAGGGCGAACTGAAGCTTTCTTT. Protein sequence: CASTPGGGRTEAFF.

CDR3 nucleotides: TGCAGCGTTGTTACTATGCCTCTCAATGAGCAGTTCTTC. Translation: CSVVTMPLNEQFF. V gene TRBV29-1 combines with J gene TRBJ2-1; D is unclear. The CDR3 has 13 amino acids. Germline-derived CDR1 and CDR2 are SQVTM and ANQGSEA. Trimming removed 4 bases at V and 6 bases at J, with 13 bases between.

This clone has a handful of counts. The chain combines TRBV6-5 with TRBJ1-5; D is unclear. The germline V gene encodes CDR1 MNHEY and CDR2 SVGAGI. CDR3 length: 15 residues. V was trimmed by 0 bases and J by 1 base, leaving 7 bases between them. The CDR3 sequence is CASSYSLESNQPQHF. The CDR3 DNA is TGTGCCAGCAGTTACTCGTTGGAGAGCAATCAGCCCCAGCATTTT.

This chain connects TRBV5-1 to TRBJ1-2; the D gene is possibly TRBD1 (5 bases). The V end was cut by 4 bases, the J end by 2 bases, with 12 bases between. Germline V gene sequence: CDR1 SGHRS, CDR2 YFSETQ. This CDR3 is built from 14 residues. The CDR3, as DNA: TGCGCCAGCAGCGTCGGGACTCTAAACTATGGCTACACCTTC. Protein product: CASSVGTLNYGYTF.

V and J are TRBV25-1 and TRBJ1-1, with D possibly matching TRBD1 (6 bases). Germline V gene sequence: CDR1 MGHDK, CDR2 SYGVNS. The CDR3 covers 15 residues. V lost 0 bases and J 1 base, leaving 9 bases between the germline ends. The CDR3 DNA reads TGTGCCAGCAGTGAATATAAACAGGGGAACACTGAAGCTTTCTTT. This encodes CASSEYKQGNTEAFF.

This clone appeared once. The chain couples TRBV28 to TRBJ1-5, with D perhaps TRBD1 (6 bases). CDR1 is MDHEN and CDR2 is SYDVKM in the germline V gene. V lost 4 bases to trimming and J lost 1 base, with 11 bases between them. This CDR3 is built from 15 residues. In DNA form, the CDR3 reads TGTGCCAGCAGTTACAGGGTTTGGAGCAATCAGCCCCAGCATTTT. Translating it yields CASSYRVWSNQPQHF.

This clone was detected only once. V and J are TRBV3-1 (or the pseudogene TRBV3-2) and TRBJ2-5, with TRBD2 matching 12 bases. J gave up 4 bases and V 2 bases, and 2 bases lay outside the gene matches. The CDR3 contains 15 residues. Germline CDR1 LGHDT, CDR2 YNNKEL (reference sequence). In DNA, the CDR3 is TGTGCCAGCAGCCAACTAGCGGGGGGGAGAGAGACCCAGTACTTC. This translates into CASSQLAGGRETQYF.

V and J are TRBV28 and TRBJ2-1; D remains ambiguous. V was trimmed by 6 bases and J by 1 base, leaving 13 bases between them. This CDR3 comprises 15 residues. Germline V gene data show CDR1 as MDHEN and CDR2 as SYDVKM. The DNA of the CDR3 is TGTGCCAGCAGATCCGAGCATGTTTCCTACAATGAGCAGTTCTTC. It codes for CASRSEHVSYNEQFF.

This chain connects TRBV30 to TRBJ2-3; TRBD2 aligns across 8 bases. V dropped 7 bases and J dropped 6; count of bases not matched to a gene: 9. This CDR3 contains 13 residues. Germline V gives CDR1 GTSNPN, CDR2 SVGIG (reference sequence). CDR3: CASRRGGLDTQYF. The CDR3 region has the DNA TGTGCCTCCCGACGGGGGGGCCTCGATACGCAGTATTTT.

The CDR3 loop is CARPGTGYQPQHF. The CDR3 DNA reads TGTGCCAGACCAGGGACAGGGTATCAGCCCCAGCATTTT. This chain uses TRBV10-3 with TRBJ1-5, with 9 bases that match TRBD1. Per the germline V gene, CDR1 is ENHRY and CDR2 is SYGVKD. Trimming removed 10 bases from V and 5 bases from J; junction bases left unmatched: 6. CDR3 length equals 13 residues.

The V and J genes are TRBV2 and TRBJ2-7; TRBD2 matches at 10 bases. The end of the DNA is better explained by TRBJ2-1, so the J call may be wrong. The CDR3 is made up of 14 amino acids. The germline gives CDR1 SNHLY, CDR2 FYNNEI. The CDR3 protein is CASSAGSGRSEQFF. The CDR3 DNA sequence: TGTGCCAGCAGTGCGGGTAGCGGGAGGTCTGAGCAGTTCTTC.

As regards this clone: Other DNA variants within this sample encode the same CDR3. The chain joins TRBV28 to TRBJ2-1; D gene ambiguous. Germline assignment: CDR1 MDHEN and CDR2 SYDVKM. Trimming left V 6 bases short and J 6 bases short, with 6 bases between. CDR3 length: 11 residues. The CDR3 nucleotides are TGTGCCAGCAGCTCGGGCAATGAGCAGTTCTTC. As protein: CASSSGNEQFF.

The chain recombines TRBV5-6 with TRBJ2-3; perhaps TRBD2 as D (5 bases). Germline loops: CDR1 SGHDT, CDR2 YYEEEE. The germline V and J ends were trimmed by 4 bases and 7 bases, with 13 bases remaining between them. CDR3 size: 13 residues. The CDR3: CASSVEERNTQYF. DNA of the CDR3: TGTGCCAGCAGCGTGGAGGAGAGAAATACGCAGTATTTT.

The chain couples TRBV5-1 to TRBJ2-1; the match to TRBD2 covers 11 bases. Germline values: CDR1 SGHRS, CDR2 YFSETQ. Trimming took 4 bases from V and 5 from J; bases not matched to a gene: 5. There are 15 residues in the CDR3. CDR3 in amino acids: CASSGGTSGHNEQFF. CDR3 in DNA: TGCGCCAGCAGCGGGGGGACTAGCGGCCACAATGAGCAGTTCTTC.

The chain carries TRBV29-1 and TRBJ1-2; unclear D gene. V lost 3 bases to trimming and J lost 8 bases, with 4 bases between them. Germline values: CDR1 SQVTM, CDR2 ANQGSEA. The CDR3 runs to 9 residues. The CDR3 DNA reads as TGCAGCGTTGAGGGCGGCTACACCTTC. It yields the protein CSVEGGYTF.

The V gene is TRBV28, the J gene TRBJ1-4, with 7 bases fitting TRBD1. Germline V gene sequence: CDR1 MDHEN, CDR2 SYDVKM. J lost 7 bases, V lost 6 bases, and 8 bases had no gene match. The CDR3 spans 14 residues. The CDR3 spells CASSRGQVPEKLFF. The CDR3 coding sequence is TGTGCCAGCAGCCGCGGACAGGTACCTGAAAAACTGTTTTTT.

This clone was detected once. The chain couples TRBV13 to TRBJ2-3; TRBD1 might be the D (6 bases). Trimming removed 5 bases at V and 2 bases at J, with 14 bases between. The V gene's germline CDR1 is PRHDT and CDR2 FYEKMQ (reference sequence). The CDR3 runs 15 residues. This CDR3 is CASSATGTLTDTQYF. As DNA, the CDR3 is TGTGCCAGCAGCGCAACAGGGACCCTCACAGATACGCAGTATTTT.

The J gene is TRBJ1-1, the V gene TRBV30; TRBD1 matches 7 bases. CDR3 size: 16 residues. Germline V lookup: CDR1 GTSNPN, CDR2 SVGIG (reference sequence). Unmatched junction bases numbered 13, after V lost 4 bases and J lost 2 bases. CDR3 amino acids: CAWNRRKTGINTEAFF. In DNA form, the CDR3 reads TGTGCCTGGAACCGGAGAAAGACAGGGATAAACACTGAAGCTTTCTTT.

This chain uses TRBV11-3 with TRBJ1-5; 9 bases match TRBD1. In germline, CDR1 is SGHNT, CDR2 YENEEA. V shed 5 bases, J shed 3 bases, and the junction held 17 bases outside the gene matches. This CDR3 comprises 19 residues. CDR3 sequence (DNA): TGTGCCAGCAGCCCTACCGGGACAGGGATCATAAGTAACAATCAGCCCCAGCATTTT. This encodes CASSPTGTGIISNNQPQHF.